Listed here are 7 T cell receptor beta chains from one sample, sequenced in a study of blood T cell repertoires in COVID-19. Libraries were prepared by immunoSEQ multiplex PCR; TCRdb keeps only in-frame clonotypes and omits some of them. The table shows 200,000 to 250,000 clones, with approximately 86% occurring only once. The specimen was PBMCs or T cells enriched from blood (not recorded which). All receptors derive from a woman between 40 and 50 years old with acute COVID-19.

V gene TRBV3-1 (or the pseudogene TRBV3-2) combines with J gene TRBJ2-5; 14 nucleotides align to TRBD2. The CDR3 spans 17 residues. Germline V CDR1 and CDR2: LGHDT, YNNKEL (reference sequence). V shed 3 bases, J shed 4 bases, and the junction held 7 bases outside the gene matches. The CDR3 nucleotides read TGTGCCAGCAGCCATAGACTAGCGGGAGGGCCGGGAGAGACCCAGTACTTC. This translates into CASSHRLAGGPGETQYF.

The chain employs TRBV9 and TRBJ2-3; TRBD1 agrees at 9 bases. Germline CDR1 SGDLS, CDR2 YYNGEE. This CDR3 has 16 residues. After removal of 3 bases from V and 6 bases from J, the junction contained 11 bases not matched to a gene. The CDR3 here is CASSATGTGFADTQYF. For the CDR3, the DNA is TGTGCCAGCAGCGCGACCGGGACAGGGTTTGCGGATACGCAGTATTTT.

The rearrangement joins TRBV15 to TRBJ2-3; no clear D. The V and J ends lost 1 base and 4 bases respectively, with 12 bases between them. Germline V gene sequence: CDR1 LNHNV, CDR2 YYDKDF (reference sequence). The CDR3 spans 15 residues. The CDR3 here is CATSRGLGPADTQYF. The CDR3, as DNA: TGTGCCACCAGCAGAGGGTTGGGCCCGGCAGATACGCAGTATTTT.

V usage is TRBV5-4 and J usage is TRBJ1-1, with 9 nucleotides matching TRBD1. Germline-derived CDR1 and CDR2 are SGHNT and YYREEE (reference sequence). This CDR3 contains 15 residues. The V segment lost 4 bases and the J segment 3 bases; nucleotides outside the gene matches: 7. In DNA, the CDR3 is TGTGCCAGCAGCCCCCTCGGGGACAGGGACACTGAAGCTTTCTTT. Amino acid sequence: CASSPLGDRDTEAFF.

The chain uses TRBV2 and TRBJ1-1; D uncertain. V was pared by 4 bases and J by 2 bases, with 14 bases between. CDR1 SNHLY and CDR2 FYNNEI come from the germline V gene. This CDR3 is 15 amino acids long. The CDR3 nucleotides are TGTGCCAGCAGTGGTGGCCCGACAACAAACACTGAAGCTTTCTTT. Its translation: CASSGGPTTNTEAFF.

The gene calls are TRBV25-1 and TRBJ2-7, with D possibly TRBD2 on 5 matching bases. CDR1 and CDR2 (germline): MGHDK, SYGVNS. V dropped 4 bases and J dropped 2 bases, with 9 bases sitting between them. This CDR3 has 13 residues. CDR3 region: CASSVGSPYEQYF. The DNA for the CDR3 is TGTGCCAGCAGTGTTGGGAGCCCCTACGAGCAGTACTTC.

A word on this clone: Germline and junction disagree at one end, which may indicate a read error. The J gene is TRBJ2-7, the V gene TRBV4-1, with 10 bases aligning to TRBD2. The CDR3 consists of 13 residues. CDR1 is MGHRA and CDR2 is YSYEKL in the germline V gene. CDR3 sequence reads: CASRSSGGYEQYF. DNA of the CDR3: TGCGCGAGCAGGTCTAGCGGGGGTTACGAGCAGTACTTC.